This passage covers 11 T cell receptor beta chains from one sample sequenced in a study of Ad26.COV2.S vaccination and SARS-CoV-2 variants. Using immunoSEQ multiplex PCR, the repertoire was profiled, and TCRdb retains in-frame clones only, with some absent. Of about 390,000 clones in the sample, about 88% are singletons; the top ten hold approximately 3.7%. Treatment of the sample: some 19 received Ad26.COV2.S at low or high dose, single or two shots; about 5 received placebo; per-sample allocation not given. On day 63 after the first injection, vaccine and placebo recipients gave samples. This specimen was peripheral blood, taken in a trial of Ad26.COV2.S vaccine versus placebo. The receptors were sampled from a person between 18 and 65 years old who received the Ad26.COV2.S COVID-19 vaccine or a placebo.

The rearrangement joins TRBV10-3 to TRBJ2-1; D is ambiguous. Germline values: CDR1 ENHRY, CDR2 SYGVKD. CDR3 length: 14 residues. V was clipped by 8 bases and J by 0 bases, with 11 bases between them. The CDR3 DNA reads TGTGCCATCTCCGACATTAGCTCCTACAATGAGCAGTTCTTC. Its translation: CAISDISSYNEQFF.

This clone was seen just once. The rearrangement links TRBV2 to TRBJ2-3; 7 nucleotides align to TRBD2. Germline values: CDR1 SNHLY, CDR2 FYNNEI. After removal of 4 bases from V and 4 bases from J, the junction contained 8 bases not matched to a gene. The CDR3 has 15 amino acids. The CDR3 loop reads CASSAALRGADTQYF. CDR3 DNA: TGTGCCAGCAGTGCAGCACTACGGGGGGCAGATACGCAGTATTTT.

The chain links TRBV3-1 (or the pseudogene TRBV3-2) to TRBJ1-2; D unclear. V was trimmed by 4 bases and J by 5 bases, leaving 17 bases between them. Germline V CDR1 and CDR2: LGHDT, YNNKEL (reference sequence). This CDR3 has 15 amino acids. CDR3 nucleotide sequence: TGTGCCAGCAGCCGACACCCCGACCGGGGATATGGCTACACCTTC. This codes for CASSRHPDRGYGYTF.

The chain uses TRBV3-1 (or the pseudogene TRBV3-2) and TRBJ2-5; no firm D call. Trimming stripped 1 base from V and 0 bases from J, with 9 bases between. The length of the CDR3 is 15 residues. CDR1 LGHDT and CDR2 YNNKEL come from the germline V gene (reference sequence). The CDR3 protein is CASSQGGQYQETQYF. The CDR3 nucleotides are TGTGCCAGCAGCCAAGGTGGCCAGTACCAAGAGACCCAGTACTTC.

The CDR3 loop is CASTSRRTTKNTEAFF. The CDR3 coding sequence is TGTGCCAGTACGTCCCGGAGGACCACCAAGAACACTGAAGCTTTCTTT. This chain uses TRBV19 with TRBJ1-1; D not certain. Trimming removed 7 bases from V and 1 base from J, with 19 bases in between. Germline V gene sequence: CDR1 LNHDA, CDR2 SQIVND (reference sequence). CDR3 length: 16 residues.

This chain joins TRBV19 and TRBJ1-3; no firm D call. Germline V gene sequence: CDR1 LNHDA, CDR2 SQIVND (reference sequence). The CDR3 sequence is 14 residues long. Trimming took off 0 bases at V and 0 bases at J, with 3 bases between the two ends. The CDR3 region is CASSIDASGNTIYF. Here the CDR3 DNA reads TGTGCCAGTAGTATAGATGCCTCTGGAAACACCATATATTTT.

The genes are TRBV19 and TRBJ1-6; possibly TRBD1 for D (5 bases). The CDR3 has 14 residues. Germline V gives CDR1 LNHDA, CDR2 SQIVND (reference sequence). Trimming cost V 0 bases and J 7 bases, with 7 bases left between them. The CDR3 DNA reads TGTGCCAGTAGTATAGACAGGGAGAATTCACCCCTCCACTTT. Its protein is CASSIDRENSPLHF.

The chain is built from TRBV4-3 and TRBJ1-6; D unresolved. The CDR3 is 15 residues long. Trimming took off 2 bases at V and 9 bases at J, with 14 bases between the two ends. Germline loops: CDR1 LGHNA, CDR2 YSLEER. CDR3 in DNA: TGCGCCAGCAGCCAACAGGACGGAATTGGTTCACCCCTCCACTTT. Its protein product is CASSQQDGIGSPLHF.

The CDR3 spells CASSGAGGHYGYTF. CDR3 DNA: TGTGCCAGCAGTGGGGCAGGGGGCCACTATGGCTACACCTTC. The J gene is TRBJ1-2, the V gene TRBV2, with 8 nucleotides matching TRBD1. The CDR3 is 14 amino acids. The trim removed 4 bases at V and 3 bases at J, leaving 4 bases unmatched. CDR1 and CDR2 from the germline V gene are SNHLY and FYNNEI.

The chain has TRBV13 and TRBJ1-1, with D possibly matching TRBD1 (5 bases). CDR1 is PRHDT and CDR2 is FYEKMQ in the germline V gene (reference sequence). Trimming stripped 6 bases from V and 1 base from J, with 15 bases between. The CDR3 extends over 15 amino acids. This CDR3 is CASRDWDGKNTEAFF. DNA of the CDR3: TGTGCCAGCAGGGACTGGGACGGAAAGAACACTGAAGCTTTCTTT.

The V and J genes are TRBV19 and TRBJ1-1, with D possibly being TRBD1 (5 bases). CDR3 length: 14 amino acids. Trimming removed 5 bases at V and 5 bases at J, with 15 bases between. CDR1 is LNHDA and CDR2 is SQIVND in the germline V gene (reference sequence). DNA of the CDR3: TGTGCCAGTAGTGATTTCACAGGATGGACTGAAGCTTTCTTT. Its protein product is CASSDFTGWTEAFF. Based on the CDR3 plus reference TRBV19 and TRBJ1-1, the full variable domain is DGGITQSPKYLFRKEGQNVTLSCEQNLNHDAMYWYRQDPGQGLRLIYYSQIVNDFQKGDIAEGYSVSREKKESFPLTVTSAQKNPTAFYLCASSDFTGWTEAFFGQGTRLTVV.